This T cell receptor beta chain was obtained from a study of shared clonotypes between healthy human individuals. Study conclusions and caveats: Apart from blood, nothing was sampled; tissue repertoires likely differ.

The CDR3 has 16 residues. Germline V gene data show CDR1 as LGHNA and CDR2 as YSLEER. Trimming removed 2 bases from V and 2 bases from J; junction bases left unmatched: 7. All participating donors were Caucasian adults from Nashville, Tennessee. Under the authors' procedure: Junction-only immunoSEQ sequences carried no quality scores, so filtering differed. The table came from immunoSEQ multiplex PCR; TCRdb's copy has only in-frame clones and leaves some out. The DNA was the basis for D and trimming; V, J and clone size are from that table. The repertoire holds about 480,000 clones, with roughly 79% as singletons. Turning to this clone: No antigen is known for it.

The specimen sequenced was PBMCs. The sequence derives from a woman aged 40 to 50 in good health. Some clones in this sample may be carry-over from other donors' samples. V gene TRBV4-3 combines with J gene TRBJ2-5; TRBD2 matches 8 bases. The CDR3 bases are TGCGCCAGCAGCCAATCCGGGGTAGCGGGGCAAGAGACCCAGTACTTC. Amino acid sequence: CASSQSGVAGQETQYF.